The 23 T cell receptor beta chains below all came from one sample that was sequenced in a study of T cell responses to AZD1222 COVID-19 vaccine. Profiled with immunoSEQ multiplex PCR; TCRdb holds only in-frame clones, not every one. The table includes around 120,000 clones, about 90% detected once. The source was peripheral blood, collected on day 0 of AZD1222 vaccination. These receptors were collected from an adult in good health.

The chain joins TRBV25-1 to TRBJ1-2; 7 bases are shared with TRBD1. J was trimmed by 3 bases and V by 2 bases; bases with no gene match: 9. In germline, CDR1 is MGHDK, CDR2 SYGVNS. This CDR3 is 16 amino acids long. CDR3 sequence reads: CASSELRGREDYGYTF. The CDR3 DNA reads TGTGCCAGCAGTGAACTGAGGGGGCGCGAGGACTATGGCTACACCTTC.

The J gene is TRBJ1-1, the V gene TRBV5-1; 7 bases line up with TRBD1. The germline V gene encodes CDR1 SGHRS and CDR2 YFSETQ. The CDR3 sequence is 11 residues long. V trimming: 6 bases; J trimming: 6 bases; junction bases outside the gene matches: 2. In DNA, the CDR3 is TGCGCCAGCACCCAGGGGGCTGAAGCTTTCTTT. Its protein is CASTQGAEAFF.

The CDR3 here is CASSERGTQPQHF. The CDR3 bases are TGCGCCAGCAGTGAGAGGGGTACCCAGCCCCAGCATTTT. This chain uses TRBV10-1 with TRBJ1-5; tentative D call: TRBD1 (5 bases). The CDR3 length is 13 residues. V shed 2 bases and J shed 7 bases, with 9 bases lying between them. Germline assignment: CDR1 WNHNN and CDR2 SYGVQD (reference sequence).

The chain recombines TRBV28 with TRBJ1-2, with D possibly being TRBD1 (5 bases). The CDR3 has 13 residues. Germline V gene lookup returns CDR1 MDHEN and CDR2 SYDVKM. Trimming left V 8 bases short and J 5 bases short, with 15 bases between. CDR3 residues: CASGIGGMYGYTF. The CDR3 bases are TGTGCCAGCGGCATTGGGGGGATGTATGGCTACACCTTC.

In DNA, the CDR3 is TGTGCCATCAGTGAGTCGGGACAGGGACTTTATCAGCCCCAGCATTTT. Residues: CAISESGQGLYQPQHF. The rearrangement links TRBV10-3 to TRBJ1-5, with 9 bases fitting TRBD1. The junction had 5 bases not matched to a gene; V was cut back by 0 bases and J by 5 bases. The CDR3 extends over 16 amino acids. Germline-derived CDR1 and CDR2 are ENHRY and SYGVKD.

This clone came up a few times. V gene TRBV12-3 or TRBV12-4 combines with J gene TRBJ1-2; the match to TRBD1 covers 8 bases. V gave up 3 bases and J gave up 8 bases; unmatched junction bases: 2. This CDR3 has 12 residues. The CDR3 DNA sequence: TGTGCCAGCAGTTTGACAGGGGTCGGCTACACCTTC. Translation gives CASSLTGVGYTF.

The chain is built from TRBV5-1 and TRBJ1-3; D is possibly TRBD1 (6 bases). Germline V gene lookup returns CDR1 SGHRS and CDR2 YFSETQ. This CDR3 spans 15 amino acids. V gave up 0 bases and J gave up 2 bases, with 9 bases separating them. CDR3 amino acids: CASSLAGTTGNTIYF. Here the CDR3 DNA reads TGCGCCAGCAGCTTGGCGGGGACAACTGGAAACACCATATATTTT.

The chain combines TRBV7-6 with TRBJ1-2; 8 bases map to TRBD1. This CDR3 is built from 15 residues. Germline-derived CDR1 and CDR2 are SGHVS and FNYEAQ. V lost 6 bases and J lost 4; bases outside the gene matches: 10. In DNA form, the CDR3 reads TGTGCCAGCAGGCGATCAGGGGGCGGGTTCTATGGCTACACCTTC. Protein sequence: CASRRSGGGFYGYTF.

The V call is TRBV30, the J call TRBJ1-4, with D possibly being TRBD1 (5 bases). V lost 3 bases and J 8 bases, leaving 10 bases between the germline ends. Germline CDR1 GTSNPN, CDR2 SVGIG (reference sequence). This CDR3 has 12 amino acids. The CDR3 sequence: CAWRRGEEKLFF. CDR3 nucleotide sequence: TGTGCCTGGAGGCGGGGGGAAGAAAAACTGTTTTTT.

The chain uses TRBV10-1 and TRBJ2-1; tentative D call: TRBD2 (6 bases). V was cut by 8 bases and J by 9 bases, with 14 bases left in between. The CDR3 is made up of 12 amino acids. Germline V gives CDR1 WNHNN, CDR2 SYGVQD (reference sequence). In nucleotides, the CDR3 is TGCGCCAGCTGCGGGACCTCGGGTGAGCAGTTCTTC. Translating it yields CASCGTSGEQFF.

The V gene is TRBV27, the J gene TRBJ1-2, with D perhaps matching TRBD1 (6 bases). Germline values: CDR1 MNHEY, CDR2 SMNVEV (reference sequence). The V end lost 6 bases, the J end lost 8 bases, and 19 bases lay between the germline ends. The CDR3 totals 14 residues. CDR3 nucleotides: TGTGCCAGCAGGACCTTAACCGGGACACGGGGCTACACCTTC. This sequence encodes CASRTLTGTRGYTF.

The V and J genes are TRBV27 and TRBJ2-5; 9 bases are shared with TRBD1. This CDR3 contains 16 residues. Germline CDR1 MNHEY, CDR2 SMNVEV (reference sequence). V was pared by 5 bases and J by 0 bases, with 7 bases of the junction left unmatched. CDR3 sequence: CASSPGQGWYQETQYF. The DNA of the CDR3 is TGTGCCAGCAGTCCGGGACAGGGTTGGTACCAAGAGACCCAGTACTTC.

V gene TRBV5-6 combines with J gene TRBJ1-6; D unresolved. The CDR3 consists of 15 residues. The germline V gene encodes CDR1 SGHDT and CDR2 YYEEEE. Trimming took off 4 bases at V and 6 bases at J, with 14 bases between the two ends. The CDR3 region has the DNA TGTGCCAGCAGCCATGGGCGGAGACTTAATTCACCCCTCCACTTT. Protein: CASSHGRRLNSPLHF. The variable domain in full, with the rest retrieved from reference TRBV5-6 and TRBJ1-6, is DAGVTQSPTHLIKTRGQQVTLRCSPKSGHDTVSWYQQALGQGPQFIFQYYEEEERQRGNFPDRFSGHQFPNYSSELNVNALLLGDSALYLCASSHGRRLNSPLHFGNGTRLTVT.

This chain connects TRBV28 to TRBJ2-7, with 16 bases matching TRBD2. From germline, CDR1 is MDHEN and CDR2 SYDVKM. Trimming at V came to 4 bases and at J to 4 bases, leaving 7 bases not matched to a gene. This CDR3 region has 17 residues. This CDR3 is CASSSPGLAGGRYEQYF. CDR3 sequence (DNA): TGTGCCAGCAGTTCTCCGGGACTAGCGGGAGGGCGGTACGAGCAGTACTTC. The full variable domain, in which reference TRBV28 and TRBJ2-7 provide the parts outside the CDR3, is DVKVTQSSRYLVKRTGEKVFLECVQDMDHENMFWYRQDPGLGLRLIYFSYDVKMKEKGDIPEGYSVSREKKERFSLILESASTNQTSMYLCASSSPGLAGGRYEQYFGPGTRLTVT.

The J gene is TRBJ2-2, the V gene TRBV28, with TRBD2 matching over 12 bases. V was pared by 1 base and J by 7 bases, with 10 bases of the junction left unmatched. Per germline, CDR1 MDHEN and CDR2 SYDVKM. The CDR3 spans 18 residues. Written as DNA, the CDR3 is TGTGCCAGCAGTTTATTGGGGATGACTAGCGGGAGTATCGGGGAGCTGTTTTTT. This encodes CASSLLGMTSGSIGELFF.

J is TRBJ2-1 and V is TRBV4-2, with 8 bases aligning to TRBD2. Trimming removed 6 bases from V and 5 bases from J; junction bases left unmatched: 12. CDR1 and CDR2 (germline): LGHNA, YNFKEQ. The CDR3 consists of 16 residues. CDR3 nucleotide sequence: TGTGCCAGCAGTCCATACCAAGGGACTAGAGACAATGAGCAGTTCTTC. Translating it yields CASSPYQGTRDNEQFF.

CDR3 nucleotide sequence: TGTGCCAGCAGTTTACGTGTAAATGAGCAGTTCTTC. Its translation is CASSLRVNEQFF. The chain has TRBV12-3 or TRBV12-4 and TRBJ2-1; D call uncertain. This CDR3 region has 12 residues. Trimming stripped 2 bases from V and 7 bases from J, with 6 bases between.

This chain connects TRBV5-1 to TRBJ2-2; D possibly matches TRBD1 or TRBD2 (5 bases each). This CDR3 region has 14 residues. The germline V gene encodes CDR1 SGHRS and CDR2 YFSETQ. The V end was cut by 5 bases, the J end by 3 bases, with 11 bases between. The CDR3 region is CASRGRLDTGELFF. DNA of the CDR3: TGCGCCAGCAGGGGACGGCTGGACACCGGGGAGCTGTTTTTT.

The genes are TRBV6-1 and TRBJ2-3, with a tentative D call TRBD2 (5 bases). The germline CDR1 and CDR2 sequences are MNHNS and SASEGT. Trimming removed 3 bases at V and 5 bases at J, with 12 bases between. This CDR3 is built from 14 residues. This CDR3 reads CASSDPGRGDTQYF. CDR3 DNA sequence: TGTGCCAGCAGTGACCCCGGTCGGGGAGATACGCAGTATTTT.

The chain carries TRBV4-1 and TRBJ2-1, with 9 bases matching TRBD1. The CDR3 is 16 amino acids. The germline V gene encodes CDR1 MGHRA and CDR2 YSYEKL. V lost 8 bases and J lost 4; bases outside the gene matches: 12. The CDR3 protein is CASGRLDRGLYNEQFF. The CDR3 nucleotides read TGCGCCAGCGGACGATTGGACAGGGGTTTATACAATGAGCAGTTCTTC.

The V and J genes are TRBV29-1 and TRBJ1-5, with no clear D. V lost 1 base and J 1 base, leaving 5 bases between the germline ends. Germline V gene lookup returns CDR1 SQVTM and CDR2 ANQGSEA. CDR3 length: 13 amino acids. The CDR3 sequence: CSVEVNSNQPQHF. Here the CDR3 DNA reads TGCAGCGTTGAAGTTAACAGCAATCAGCCCCAGCATTTT.

The chain employs TRBV10-3 and TRBJ1-1, with D possibly matching TRBD1 (5 bases). Germline V gives CDR1 ENHRY, CDR2 SYGVKD. V was trimmed by 4 bases and J by 1 base, leaving 10 bases between them. The CDR3 sequence is 14 residues long. Here the CDR3 reads CAISVQGGNTEAFF. The DNA for the CDR3 is TGTGCCATCAGTGTTCAGGGAGGGAACACTGAAGCTTTCTTT.

The V and J genes are TRBV27 and TRBJ1-5; the match to TRBD1 covers 7 bases. V lost 3 bases, J lost 0 bases, and 11 bases stayed unmatched. The CDR3 runs to 18 residues. Germline-derived CDR1 and CDR2 are MNHEY and SMNVEV (reference sequence). The CDR3 DNA reads TGTGCCAGCAGTTTCCTGGGACAGTTAGCTCTTAGCAATCAGCCCCAGCATTTT. Amino acids: CASSFLGQLALSNQPQHF.